A selection of T cell receptor beta chains follows, all from one sample in a study of shared clonotypes between healthy human individuals. Here immunoSEQ multiplex PCR was the method, and the copy in TCRdb shows in-frame clones only, minus some. The data show about 680,000 clones, with 90% to 95% seen just once and approximately 25% held by the top ten. The sequenced sample was naive CD8+ T cells sorted from blood. All receptors derive from a man aged 25-40 years in good health. The CDR3 runs from the conserved cysteine through the conserved F or W. D genes are given only for firm matches. Part of the rows lack a size; the others show once, few, many or a class for expanded clones.

D,V,size,J,CDR3,DNA
TRBD2,TRBV9,few,TRBJ2-1,CASSAGGGIEQFF,TGTGCCAGCAGCGCGGGGGGAGGGATTGAGCAGTTCTTC
NA,TRBV6-1,NA,TRBJ1-5,CASGKGSLNQPQHF,TGTGCCAGCGGAAAGGGGAGTTTGAACCAGCCCCAGCATTTT
NA,TRBV27,NA,TRBJ2-1,CASSSHGGYNEQFF,TGTGCCAGCAGTTCTCACGGCGGATACAATGAGCAGTTCTTC
TRBD2,TRBV11-2,NA,TRBJ2-3,CASSHSPAPGGRPDTQYF,TGTGCCAGCAGCCATTCCCCCGCCCCGGGCGGGAGACCAGATACGCAGTATTTT
NA,TRBV15,once,TRBJ1-5,CATSREGISNQPQHF,TGTGCCACCAGCAGAGAAGGGATTAGCAATCAGCCCCAGCATTTT
NA,TRBV6-5,NA,TRBJ1-1,CASSPVKNTEAFF,TGTGCCAGCAGTCCCGTTAAGAACACTGAAGCTTTCTTT
NA,TRBV29-1,once,TRBJ2-1,CSVEGDPRLGIHGTNEQFF,TGCAGCGTTGAGGGTGATCCCAGGCTTGGCATTCACGGTACAAATGAGCAGTTCTTC
NA,TRBV4-1,NA,TRBJ2-7,CASSLGGGAYEQYF,TGCGCCAGCAGCCTAGGAGGGGGCGCCTACGAGCAGTACTTC
NA,TRBV11-2,NA,TRBJ2-7,CASSLDPVVDF,TGTGCCAGCAGCTTAGACCCGGTCGTCGACTTC
NA,TRBV28,NA,TRBJ2-7,CASSLVDITYEQYF,TGTGCCAGCAGTTTAGTAGACATAACCTACGAGCAGTACTTC
NA,TRBV30,NA,TRBJ2-7,CAWSLASYEQYF,TGTGCCTGGAGCCTAGCTTCCTACGAGCAGTACTTC
NA,TRBV18,NA,TRBJ2-1,CASSPSRSNEQFF,TGTGCCAGCTCACCAAGCCGCAGCAATGAGCAGTTCTTC
NA,TRBV7-2,NA,TRBJ2-3,CASSPLQGPDTQYF,TGTGCCAGCAGCCCCCTACAGGGCCCAGATACGCAGTATTTT
NA,TRBV9,NA,TRBJ2-7,CASSGDSEQYF,TGTGCCAGCAGCGGGGATAGCGAGCAGTACTTC
NA,TRBV27,few,TRBJ2-7,CASSPFQLGEQYF,TGTGCCAGCAGCCCGTTCCAACTCGGCGAGCAGTACTTC
TRBD2,TRBV9,NA,TRBJ2-7,CASSPTGTSGSEQYF,TGTGCCAGCAGCCCTACCGGGACTAGCGGGAGCGAACAGTACTTC
NA,TRBV27,NA,TRBJ2-5,CASSPQGLGETQYF,TGTGCCAGCAGTCCCCAAGGGCTAGGAGAGACCCAGTACTTC
NA,TRBV10-3,once,TRBJ2-7,CAVKLAENYEQYF,TGTGCCGTAAAGCTGGCAGAAAACTACGAGCAGTACTTC
TRBD2,TRBV7-6,once,TRBJ2-1,CASSLLAGGVAIYNEQFF,TGTGCCAGCAGCTTACTAGCGGGAGGCGTGGCGATTTACAATGAGCAGTTCTTC
TRBD2,TRBV11-2,NA,TRBJ2-3,CASWGGETDTQYF,TGTGCCAGCTGGGGGGGAGAGACAGATACGCAGTATTTT
TRBD2,TRBV7-9,NA,TRBJ2-3,CASSLASGGLTDTQYF,TGTGCCAGCAGCTTAGCGTCGGGAGGGCTCACAGATACGCAGTATTTT
TRBD1,TRBV7-6,NA,TRBJ2-7,CASSLGSGGSYEQYF,TGTGCCAGCAGCTTAGGTTCAGGGGGCTCCTACGAGCAGTACTTC
NA,TRBV7-9,NA,TRBJ2-5,CASSFGAGLFGETQYF,TGTGCCAGCAGCTTTGGGGCGGGACTCTTCGGCGAGACCCAGTACTTC
TRBD2,TRBV4-1,NA,TRBJ2-7,CASSQEWLTGTSVDEQYF,TGCGCCAGCAGCCAAGAGTGGCTAACCGGGACTAGCGTCGACGAGCAGTACTTC
TRBD1,TRBV18,NA,TRBJ2-1,CASSPGTAFPGYNEQFF,TGTGCCAGCTCACCCGGGACAGCCTTCCCGGGTTACAATGAGCAGTTCTTC
NA,TRBV7-2,NA,TRBJ1-1,CASSPGYTEAFF,TGTGCCAGCAGCCCCGGGTACACTGAAGCTTTCTTT
TRBD1,TRBV11-2,NA,TRBJ2-1,CASSPGQGADEQFF,TGTGCCAGCAGCCCCGGACAGGGGGCCGATGAGCAGTTCTTC
TRBD1,TRBV18,NA,TRBJ2-5,CASSPRDRGIQETQYF,TGTGCCAGCTCACCCCGGGACAGGGGGATCCAAGAGACCCAGTACTTC